These T cell receptor beta chains were read from a single sample in a study of a mutant IDH1 vaccine in newly diagnosed glioma. No antigens are known for them. Profiling relied on immunoSEQ multiplex PCR, and the TCRdb table lists in-frame clones only, not all of them. The sample records tens of thousands of clones, under 85% being singletons. The material sequenced was PBMCs, taken from a glioma patient whose treatment included an IDH1 peptide vaccine. All receptors derive from a man over 45 with glioma. CDR3s include the opening cysteine and the closing phenylalanine or tryptophan. A D gene is named only where the DNA matches it firmly. Rows give clone size only sometimes, using once, few, many, or a class for an expanded clone.

abundance	d_gene	j_gene	v_gene	CDR3aa	CDR3nt
NA	NA	TRBJ1-3	TRBV6-5	CAVQGQDNSGNTIYF	TGTGCCGTACAGGGTCAGGACAACTCTGGAAACACCATATATTTT
NA	NA	TRBJ1-1	TRBV29-1	CSVQQRNTEAFF	TGCAGCGTGCAACAAAGGAACACTGAAGCTTTCTTT
few	TRBD1	TRBJ2-7	TRBV27	CASSLTGVSYEQYF	TGTGCCAGCAGTTTAACAGGGGTCTCCTACGAGCAGTACTTC
NA	NA	TRBJ1-3	TRBV27	CASSRLGNSGNTIYF	TGTGCCAGCAGTCGACTCGGGAACTCTGGAAACACCATATATTTT
NA	TRBD1	TRBJ2-7	TRBV2	CASSPQGADEQYF	TGTGCCAGCAGTCCTCAGGGGGCCGACGAGCAGTACTTC
NA	TRBD1	TRBJ1-2	TRBV6-5	CASRGPDRVYGYTF	TGTGCCAGCAGGGGGCCAGACAGGGTATATGGCTACACCTTC
NA	NA	TRBJ2-1	TRBV5-6	CASSRPTRIESQFF	TGTGCCAGCAGCCGACCGACTCGTATCGAGTCGCAGTTCTTC
NA	TRBD2	TRBJ2-1	TRBV19	CASSISGGAHNEQFF	TGTGCCAGTAGTATAAGCGGGGGAGCTCACAATGAGCAGTTCTTC
NA	NA	TRBJ1-4	TRBV6-5	CASSYSNVPTNEKLFF	TGTGCCAGCAGTTACTCGAATGTCCCAACTAATGAAAAACTGTTTTTT
NA	NA	TRBJ2-7	TRBV2	CASSRTTIPYEQYF	TGTGCCAGCAGTAGGACCACGATCCCCTACGAGCAGTACTTC
few	TRBD2	TRBJ2-1	TRBV4-3	CASSQDMRGGNEQFF	TGCGCCAGCAGCCAAGATATGAGGGGAGGGAATGAGCAGTTCTTC
NA	NA	TRBJ1-2	TRBV6-5	CASSYGGLGYGYTF	TGTGCCAGCAGTTACGGGGGTCTTGGCTATGGCTACACCTTC
few	TRBD1	TRBJ1-5	TRBV6-1	CASSEAGGQGYSNQPQHF	TGTGCCAGCAGTGAAGCAGGAGGACAGGGGTATAGCAATCAGCCCCAGCATTTT